This entry describes one T cell receptor beta chain. While CD8+ and CD4+ T cells were isolated negatively, TEMRA cells were enriched by FACS. The record originates from a study of CD8 T cells in Susac syndrome. Turning to the study itself: Patients with Susac syndrome were therapy-naive, on corticosteroids, or on intravenous immunoglobulin alone at the time that blood was drawn.

It was with random hexamers that roughly 0.5 to 1 ug RNA was reverse transcribed. Amplification of TCR beta CDR3 by immunoSEQ multiplex PCR spanned 54 Vbeta and 13 Jbeta. A single record per CDR3 protein comes from TCRdb applying MiXCR to the immunoSEQ multiplex PCR reads. This table has roughly 150,000 distinct CDR3 sequences, 85% to 95% appearing once. The receptor was isolated from a human donor with Susac syndrome. Sequencing was carried out using CD4+ T cells from PBMCs.

CDR3 loop: CASSKRGPLERGEYNEQFF. The CDR3 nucleotides are TGTGCCAGCAGCAAAAGGGGTCCGCTGGAGCGGGGGGAATACAATGAGCAGTTCTTC. This rearrangement joins TRBV21-1 to TRBJ2-1; TRBD2 reflects the table's D call only, with no check against the DNA. TRBV21-1 is a pseudogene segment. CDR3 length: 19 amino acids.